Below, 13 T cell receptor beta chains from the same sample are listed, as sequenced in a study of response to subunit inactivated influenza vaccine. TCRdb fed the RT-PCR reads into MiXCR, producing one record per CDR3 protein. The table includes around 520,000 distinct CDR3 sequences, about 25% detected once. The sequences come from CD4+ T cells sorted from PBMCs, collected about 5 days after vaccination. The receptors shown here come from a man aged 45-65 years who received an inactivated influenza vaccine.

This clonotype was recorded a few times. This rearrangement joins TRBV12-3 or TRBV12-4 to TRBJ2-5; TRBD2 agrees at 11 bases. The V gene end was trimmed by 3 bases and the J gene end by 1 base; junction bases not matched to a gene: 7. The CDR3 spans 17 residues. DNA for the CDR3: TGTGCCAGCAGTTTTAGGGGGACTAGCGGAATCCAAGAGACCCAGTACTTC. Residues: CASSFRGTSGIQETQYF.

This clonotype was found a few times. The rearrangement uses TRBV12-3 or TRBV12-4 and TRBJ1-5; D is undetermined. This CDR3 has 13 amino acids. The V end was cut by 3 bases, the J end by 4 bases, with 7 bases between. Written as DNA, the CDR3 is TGTGCCAGCAGTTTGAGTCAGAATCAGCCCCAGCATTTT. Protein product: CASSLSQNQPQHF.

The V call is TRBV6-1, the J call TRBJ1-2; 9 bases map to TRBD1. This CDR3 has 15 residues. Germline values: CDR1 MNHNS, CDR2 SASEGT. Germline trimming cut 6 bases from V and 8 bases from J; bases unmatched to any gene: 13. The CDR3 region has the DNA TGTGCCAGCAGGGCAGGGGGACAGGGTATATCCGGCTACACCTTC. It codes for CASRAGGQGISGYTF.

The chain has TRBV2 and TRBJ2-7, with D perhaps matching TRBD1 (5 bases). V was pared by 3 bases and J by 0 bases, with 9 bases between. The CDR3 contains 14 residues. Germline-derived CDR1 and CDR2 are SNHLY and FYNNEI. The CDR3 region has the DNA TGTGCCAGCAGTGACAGGACACTCTCCTACGAGCAGTACTTC. Amino acids: CASSDRTLSYEQYF.

This clonotype appeared a few times. DNA of the CDR3: TGCGCCAGCAGCACCGGACAGGGGCGGCAGTTCTTC. Its translation: CASSTGQGRQFF. The chain recombines TRBV5-1 with TRBJ2-1, with 9 bases matching TRBD1. The CDR3 is 12 amino acids. Germline V gives CDR1 SGHRS, CDR2 YFSETQ. Germline trimming cut 4 bases from V and 12 bases from J; bases unmatched to any gene: 5. The variable domain in full, completed from reference TRBV5-1 and TRBJ2-1, reads KAGVTQTPRYLIKTRGQQVTLSCSPISGHRSVSWYQQTPGQGLQFLFEYFSETQRNKGNFPGRFSGRQFSNSRSEMNVSTLELGDSALYLCASSTGQGRQFFGPGTRLTVL.

The CDR3 region is CSASVRQGHLYNEQFF. As DNA, the CDR3 is TGCAGTGCTAGCGTGCGACAGGGGCACCTATACAATGAGCAGTTCTTC. The chain couples TRBV20-1 to TRBJ2-1, with TRBD1 matching 8 bases. This CDR3 region has 16 residues. V lost 3 bases to trimming and J lost 4 bases; unmatched junction nucleotides: 11. The germline gives CDR1 DFQATT, CDR2 SNEGSKA (reference sequence).

The chain has TRBV5-4 and TRBJ1-6; 7 nucleotides match TRBD1. The V segment lost 4 bases and the J segment 9 bases; nucleotides outside the gene matches: 10. The CDR3 runs 15 residues. Germline V gene data show CDR1 as SGHNT and CDR2 as YYREEE (reference sequence). In DNA, the CDR3 is TGTGCCAGCAGCCTCCAAACAGGGGCCACTTCACCCCTCCACTTT. Its translation: CASSLQTGATSPLHF.

This clonotype was seen many times. The rearrangement links TRBV7-6 to TRBJ2-4; D is unresolved. This CDR3 region has 15 residues. Trimming removed 1 base from V and 7 bases from J, with 14 bases in between. Per germline, CDR1 SGHVS and CDR2 FNYEAQ. The CDR3 nucleotides read TGTGCCAGCAGCTTAGGACCGGAGTTGAGGAACATTCAGTACTTC. It specifies CASSLGPELRNIQYF.

In this sample, this clonotype turned up a few times. The V gene is TRBV5-1, the J gene TRBJ2-5, with D perhaps TRBD1 or TRBD2 (6 bases each). This CDR3 is built from 15 residues. Trimming stripped 7 bases from V and 4 bases from J, with 20 bases between. CDR1 is SGHRS, CDR2 YFSETQ, per germline. CDR3 in DNA: TGCGCCAGCCGTTCGGAACAGGGACTCTCAGAGACCCAGTACTTC. Its protein product is CASRSEQGLSETQYF.

This chain connects TRBV20-1 to TRBJ2-7; no reliable D call. This CDR3 has 16 amino acids. V was shortened by 0 bases and J by 2 bases, with 17 bases between the two germline ends. Germline CDR1 DFQATT, CDR2 SNEGSKA (reference sequence). The chain's CDR3 is CSARDSSAEATYEQYF. The DNA of the CDR3 is TGCAGTGCTAGAGATTCTTCGGCAGAAGCAACCTACGAGCAGTACTTC.

The chain recombines TRBV6-2 or TRBV6-3 with TRBJ2-1; 7 bases are shared with TRBD1. Germline CDR1 MNHEY, CDR2 SVGEGT. This CDR3 is built from 20 residues. Trimming at V came to 2 bases and at J to 0 bases, leaving 16 bases not matched to a gene. In nucleotides, the CDR3 is TGTGCCAGCAGTTACGAGATGGGACAGCAATTTATTAGCTCCTACAATGAGCAGTTCTTC. Translating it yields CASSYEMGQQFISSYNEQFF.

This clonotype was seen a few times. The chain employs TRBV5-1 and TRBJ2-7; weak D call: TRBD2 (6 bases). The CDR3 covers 14 residues. CDR1 is SGHRS and CDR2 is YFSETQ in the germline V gene. The V end lost 1 base, the J end lost 4 bases, and 12 bases lay between the germline ends. CDR3 amino acids: CASSLYGTDYEQYF. DNA of the CDR3: TGCGCCAGCAGCTTGTATGGGACTGATTACGAGCAGTACTTC.

This clonotype was recorded a few times. The V gene is TRBV12-3 or TRBV12-4, the J gene TRBJ2-3, with a tentative D call TRBD2 (5 bases). This CDR3 is built from 15 residues. Trimming left V 2 bases short and J 2 bases short, with 11 bases between. CDR3 amino acids: CASSLSGKYTDTQYF. The CDR3, as DNA: TGTGCCAGCAGTTTATCGGGAAAATACACAGATACGCAGTATTTT.